This record concerns one TCR beta chain sequence. Its antigen is unknown. Researchers grouped second doses given at about 4 or about 12 weeks into one pool. The protocol was immunoSEQ multiplex PCR, while the TCRdb copy is restricted to in-frame clones and leaves out a portion. The data contain roughly 110,000 clones, around nine tenths of them singletons. This record belongs to a study of T cell responses to AZD1222 COVID-19 vaccine. The CDR3 sequence is 15 residues long. The junction had 10 bases not matched to a gene; V was cut back by 4 bases and J by 7 bases. CDR1 and CDR2 (germline): MGHRA, YSYEKL. General study results and limits: Compared with day 0, the breadth and depth of the Spike-specific TCR repertoire rose significantly after two doses of AZD1222. Spike-wide vaccine-associated CD4 TCRs dominated at 160-218 and 743-854. Regions left unmutated in variants are reportedly the target of nearly half of spike-specific TCRs.

The material was peripheral blood, obtained 28 days after the second AZD1222 dose. The V gene is TRBV4-1, the J gene TRBJ2-1; 7 bases line up with TRBD2. The clonotype originates from an adult who received the AZD1222 COVID-19 vaccine. The CDR3 DNA reads TGCGCCAGCAGCCTAAGCCCCTCGGGGGGAAATGAGCAGTTCTTC. Its protein product is CASSLSPSGGNEQFF.